This TCR beta chain was identified in a study of human versus mouse CDR3 diversity and MHC coevolution. Whole-study results and caveats: Among all groups, most of the three human donors showed least clonal inequality. In humans, T-cell selection involved several MHC II alleles.

Notes on this clone: Its antigen is not known.

TCRdb's copy holds only in-frame clones and misses some; the assay was immunoSEQ multiplex PCR. The table shows roughly 80,000 clones, with roughly 92% occurring only once. Naive CD4 T cells, CD45RO-negative and CD62L-positive, were flow-sorted from PBMCs. The ends were cut back, 5 bases at V and 1 base at J, with 17 bases in the middle. The CDR3 consists of 15 residues. Looked up from germline, CDR1 is GTSNPN and CDR2 is SVGIG (reference sequence). V gene TRBV30 combines with J gene TRBJ1-1, with D possibly being TRBD1 (5 bases). The sample taken for sequencing was naive CD4+ T cells from blood. Subset in this sample: CD45RO-negative CD62L-positive naive CD4 T cells. This clonotype was sampled from a person between 25 and 70 years old in good health. Here the CDR3 DNA reads TGTGCCTGGCAAAGAAACAGGTTGGGGAACACTGAAGCTTTCTTT. Its protein product is CAWQRNRLGNTEAFF.